These 2 T cell receptor beta chains originate from one sample sequenced in a study of sequential checkpoint blockade in melanoma. Method: immunoSEQ multiplex PCR; TCRdb's copy keeps in-frame clones and lacks some. The table includes about 32,000 clones, approximately 77% detected once. Stated treatment: randomized to nivolumab then ipilimumab (arm A) or the reverse (arm B). The starting material was CD8+ T cells sorted from blood (inferred from file names), obtained from a patient given nivolumab and ipilimumab in sequence. These receptors all stem from a human donor with melanoma.

The gene calls are TRBV5-1 and TRBJ1-4; a weak D match, TRBD1 (5 bases). There are 16 residues in the CDR3. Trimming shortened V by 0 bases and J by 4 bases, and 13 bases separated the two germline ends. Germline values: CDR1 SGHRS, CDR2 YFSETQ. The CDR3 reads CASSLAQAGFNEKLFF. The CDR3 DNA sequence: TGCGCCAGCAGCTTGGCACAGGCTGGGTTTAATGAAAAACTGTTTTTT.

This clone occurred once. This chain connects TRBV11-2 to TRBJ2-3; TRBD2 aligns across 12 bases. The CDR3 length is 16 residues. CDR1 SGHAT and CDR2 FQNNGV come from the germline V gene. V gave up 2 bases and J gave up 3 bases; unmatched junction bases: 3. The CDR3 coding sequence is TGTGCCAGCAGCTTATCGACTAGCGGGGGAACAGATACGCAGTATTTT. This encodes CASSLSTSGGTDTQYF.